Described below is a single T cell receptor beta chain sequence and its context. The antigen is unknown. Use of 60 Vbeta and 13 Jbeta primers characterized the PCR. Some clones are missing from TCRdb's copy, which holds only in-frame ones; the method was immunoSEQ multiplex PCR. The sample records around 200,000 clones, around 83% being singletons. This specimen comes from a study of cytomegalovirus exposure and HLA in healthy donors. Regarding the study as a whole: The analysis excluded some indistinguishable V segments, including TRBV6-2 and TRBV6-3.

Trimming removed 6 bases from V and 3 bases from J, with 9 bases in between. Germline V gene sequence: CDR1 SGHTA, CDR2 FQGNSA. This CDR3 has 13 residues. The chain combines TRBV7-2 with TRBJ1-5, with TRBD1 as a possible D gene (5 bases). This receptor was identified in a man aged 45 to 65 in good health and CMV-seronegative. The material sequenced was PBMCs. CDR3 region: CASRLGLNQPQHF. In nucleotides, the CDR3 is TGTGCCAGCAGATTGGGACTCAATCAGCCCCAGCATTTT.